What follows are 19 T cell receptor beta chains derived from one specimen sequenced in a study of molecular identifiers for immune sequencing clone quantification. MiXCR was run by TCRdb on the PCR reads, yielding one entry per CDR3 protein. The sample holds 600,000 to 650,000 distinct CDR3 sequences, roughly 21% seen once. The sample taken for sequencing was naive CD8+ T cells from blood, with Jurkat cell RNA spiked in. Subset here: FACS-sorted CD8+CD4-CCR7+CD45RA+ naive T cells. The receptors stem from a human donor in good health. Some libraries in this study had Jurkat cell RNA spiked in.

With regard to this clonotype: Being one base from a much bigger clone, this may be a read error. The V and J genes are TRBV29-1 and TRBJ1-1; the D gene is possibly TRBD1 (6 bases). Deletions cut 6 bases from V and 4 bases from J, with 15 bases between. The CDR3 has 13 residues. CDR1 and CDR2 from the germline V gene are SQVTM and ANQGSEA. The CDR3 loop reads CSVPTGLSTEAFF. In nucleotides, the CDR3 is TGCAGCGTCCCGACAGGCTTGAGCACTGAAGCTTTCTTT. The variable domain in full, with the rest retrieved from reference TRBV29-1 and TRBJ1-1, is SAVISQKPSRDICQRGTSLTIQCQVDSQVTMMFWYRQQPGQSLTLIATANQGSEATYESGFVIDKFPISRPNLTFSTLTVSNMSPEDSSIYLCSVPTGLSTEAFFGQGTRLTVV.

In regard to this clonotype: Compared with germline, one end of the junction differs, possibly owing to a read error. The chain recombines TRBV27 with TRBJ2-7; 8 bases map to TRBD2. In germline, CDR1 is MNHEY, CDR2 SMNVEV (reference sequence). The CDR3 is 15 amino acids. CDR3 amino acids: CTSSINGGAGYEQYF. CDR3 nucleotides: TGTACCAGCAGTATAAACGGGGGGGCCGGGTACGAGCAGTACTTC.

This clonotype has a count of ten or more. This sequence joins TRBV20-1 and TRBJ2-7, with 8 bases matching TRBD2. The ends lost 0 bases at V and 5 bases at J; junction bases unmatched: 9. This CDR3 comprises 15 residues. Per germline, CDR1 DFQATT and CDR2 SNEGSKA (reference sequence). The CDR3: CSARDYREGPHEQYF. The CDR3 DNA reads TGCAGTGCTAGAGATTACCGGGAGGGCCCTCACGAGCAGTACTTC.

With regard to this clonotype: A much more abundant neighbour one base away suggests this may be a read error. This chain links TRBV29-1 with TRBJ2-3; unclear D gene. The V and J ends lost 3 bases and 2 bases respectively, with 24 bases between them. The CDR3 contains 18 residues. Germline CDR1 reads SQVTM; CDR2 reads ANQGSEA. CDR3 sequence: CSVDRWGVLGRVTDTQYF. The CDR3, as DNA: TGCAGCGTTGATAGGTGGGGTGTGTTAGGTCGTGTCACAGATACGCAGTATTTT.

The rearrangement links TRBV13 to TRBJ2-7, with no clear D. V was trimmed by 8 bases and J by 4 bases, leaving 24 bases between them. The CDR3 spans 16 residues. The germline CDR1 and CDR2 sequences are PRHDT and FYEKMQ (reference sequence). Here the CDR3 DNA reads TGTGCCAGCGGCCAAAGGTTGGGTGTAGCCGGTTACGAGCAGTACTTC. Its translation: CASGQRLGVAGYEQYF.

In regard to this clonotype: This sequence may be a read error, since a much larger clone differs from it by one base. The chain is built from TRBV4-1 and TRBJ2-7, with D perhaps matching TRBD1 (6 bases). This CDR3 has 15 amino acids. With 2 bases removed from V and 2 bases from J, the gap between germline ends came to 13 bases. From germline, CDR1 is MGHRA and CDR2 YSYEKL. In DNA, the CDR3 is TGCGCCAGCAGCCAAAGTGGACAGAGCCCCTACGAGCAGTACTTC. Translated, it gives CASSQSGQSPYEQYF.

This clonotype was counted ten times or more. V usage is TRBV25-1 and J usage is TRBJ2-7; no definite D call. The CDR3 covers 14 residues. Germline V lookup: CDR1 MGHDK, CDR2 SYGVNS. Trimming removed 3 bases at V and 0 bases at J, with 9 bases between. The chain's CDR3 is CASSEKPHSYEQYF. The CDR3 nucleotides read TGTGCCAGCAGTGAGAAGCCCCACTCCTACGAGCAGTACTTC.

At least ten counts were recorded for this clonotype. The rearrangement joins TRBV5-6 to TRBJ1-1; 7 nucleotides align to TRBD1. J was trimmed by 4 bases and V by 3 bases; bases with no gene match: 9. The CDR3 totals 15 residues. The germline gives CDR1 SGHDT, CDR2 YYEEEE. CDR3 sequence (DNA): TGTGCCAGCAGCTGGACCACAGGGGATGGCACTGAAGCTTTCTTT. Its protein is CASSWTTGDGTEAFF.

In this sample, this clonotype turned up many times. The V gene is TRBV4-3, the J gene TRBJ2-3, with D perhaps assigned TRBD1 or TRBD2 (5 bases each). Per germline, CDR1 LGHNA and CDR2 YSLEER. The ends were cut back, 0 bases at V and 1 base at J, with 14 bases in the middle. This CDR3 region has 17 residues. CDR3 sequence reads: CASSQEGPSLGTDTQYF. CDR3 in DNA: TGCGCCAGCAGCCAAGAGGGACCGTCACTCGGCACAGATACGCAGTATTTT.

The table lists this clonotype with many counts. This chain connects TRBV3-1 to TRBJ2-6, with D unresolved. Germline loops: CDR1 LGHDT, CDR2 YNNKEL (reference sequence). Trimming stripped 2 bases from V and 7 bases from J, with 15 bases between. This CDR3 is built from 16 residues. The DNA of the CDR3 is TGTGCCAGCAGCCAAATTGAGCAGAATGGAGCCAACGTCCTGACTTTC. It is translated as CASSQIEQNGANVLTF.

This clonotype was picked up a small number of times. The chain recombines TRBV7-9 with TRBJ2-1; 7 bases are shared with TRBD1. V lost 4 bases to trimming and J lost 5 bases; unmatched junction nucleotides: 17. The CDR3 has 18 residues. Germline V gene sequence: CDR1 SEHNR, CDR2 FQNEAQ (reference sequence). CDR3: CASSWAPGGQGDDNEQFF. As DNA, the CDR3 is TGTGCCAGCAGCTGGGCGCCGGGTGGGCAGGGGGATGACAATGAGCAGTTCTTC.

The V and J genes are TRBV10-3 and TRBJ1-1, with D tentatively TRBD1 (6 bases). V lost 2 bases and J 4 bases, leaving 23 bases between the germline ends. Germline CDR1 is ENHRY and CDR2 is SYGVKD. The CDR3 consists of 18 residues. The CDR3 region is CAISEAPIQGAVGTEAFF. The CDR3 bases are TGTGCCATCAGTGAGGCTCCAATACAGGGAGCAGTGGGCACTGAAGCTTTCTTT.

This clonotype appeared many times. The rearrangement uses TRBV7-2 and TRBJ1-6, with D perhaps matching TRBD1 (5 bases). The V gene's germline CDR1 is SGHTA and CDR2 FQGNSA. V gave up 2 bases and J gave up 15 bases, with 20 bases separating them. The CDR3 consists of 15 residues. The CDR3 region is CASSLLGYGGAFLHF. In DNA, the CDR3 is TGTGCCAGCAGCTTACTTGGTTATGGAGGGGCATTCCTCCACTTT. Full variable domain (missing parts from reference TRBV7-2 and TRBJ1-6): GAGVSQSPSNKVTEKGKDVELRCDPISGHTALYWYRQSLGQGLEFLIYFQGNSAPDKSGLPSDRFSAERTGGSVSTLTIQRTQQEDSAVYLCASSLLGYGGAFLHFGNGTRLTVT.

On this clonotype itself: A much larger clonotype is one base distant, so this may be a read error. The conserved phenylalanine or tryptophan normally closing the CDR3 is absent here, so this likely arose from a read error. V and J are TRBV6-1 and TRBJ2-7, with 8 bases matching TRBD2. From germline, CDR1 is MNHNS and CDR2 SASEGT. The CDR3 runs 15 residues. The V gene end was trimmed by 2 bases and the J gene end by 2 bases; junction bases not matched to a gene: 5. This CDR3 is CASSELPGGAYEQYS. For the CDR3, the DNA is TGTGCCAGCAGTGAACTCCCGGGGGGGGCCTACGAGCAGTACTCC.

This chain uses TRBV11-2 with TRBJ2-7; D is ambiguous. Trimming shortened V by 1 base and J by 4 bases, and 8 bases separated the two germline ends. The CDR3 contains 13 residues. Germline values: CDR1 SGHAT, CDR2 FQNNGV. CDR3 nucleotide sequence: TGTGCCAGCAGCTTAGCTCAGCCTTACGAGCAGTACTTC. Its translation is CASSLAQPYEQYF.

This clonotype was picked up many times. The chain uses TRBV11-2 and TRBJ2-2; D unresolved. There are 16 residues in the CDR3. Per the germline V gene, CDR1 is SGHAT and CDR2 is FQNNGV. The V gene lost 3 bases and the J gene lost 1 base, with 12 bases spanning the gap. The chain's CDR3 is CASSFGPGLNTGELFF. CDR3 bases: TGTGCCAGCAGCTTCGGTCCAGGTTTGAACACCGGGGAGCTGTTTTTT.

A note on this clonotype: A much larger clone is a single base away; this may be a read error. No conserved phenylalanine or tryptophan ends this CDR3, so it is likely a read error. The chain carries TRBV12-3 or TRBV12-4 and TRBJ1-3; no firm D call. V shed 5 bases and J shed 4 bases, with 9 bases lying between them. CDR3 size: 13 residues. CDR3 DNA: TGTGCCAGCAGTCTAACCTTCGGAAACACCATATATCTT. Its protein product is CASSLTFGNTIYL.

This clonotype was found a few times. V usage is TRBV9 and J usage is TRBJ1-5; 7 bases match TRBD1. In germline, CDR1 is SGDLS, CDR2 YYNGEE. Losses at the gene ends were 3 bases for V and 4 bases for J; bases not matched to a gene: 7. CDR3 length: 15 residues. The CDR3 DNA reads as TGTGCCAGCAGCGCCAGGGGGTGGGGGAATCAGCCCCAGCATTTT. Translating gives CASSARGWGNQPQHF. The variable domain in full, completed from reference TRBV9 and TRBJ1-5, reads DSGVTQTPKHLITATGQRVTLRCSPRSGDLSVYWYQQSLDQGLQFLIQYYNGEERAKGNILERFSAQQFPDLHSELNLSSLELGDSALYFCASSARGWGNQPQHFGDGTRLSIL.

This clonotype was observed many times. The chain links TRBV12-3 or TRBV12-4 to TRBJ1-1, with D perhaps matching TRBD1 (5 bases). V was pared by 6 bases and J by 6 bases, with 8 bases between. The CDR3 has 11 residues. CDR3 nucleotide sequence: TGTGCCAGCAGCCGGACACCTGAAGCTTTCTTT. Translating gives CASSRTPEAFF.